This T cell receptor (beta chain) was captured by sequencing in a study of blood T cell repertoires in COVID-19. Germline V gene lookup returns CDR1 KGHSH and CDR2 LQKENI. The CDR3 covers 15 residues. V was pared by 3 bases and J by 5 bases, with 4 bases of the junction left unmatched. Original analysis: Amplified reference gene primers provided the basis for estimating nucleated cell counts. Only in-frame clones appear in the TCRdb table, and some are missing; sequencing was by immunoSEQ multiplex PCR. Clone size and the V and J calls come from that table; the DNA yielded D and trimming. The data show 200,000 to 250,000 clones, with around 90% seen just once and about 6.5% held by the top ten.

The source of this sequence is a man in his 60s who had recovered from COVID-19. The specimen sequenced was peripheral blood. V and J are TRBV18 and TRBJ1-6; 7 bases map to TRBD1. CDR3 amino acids: CASSPAQGDNSPLHF. In DNA form, the CDR3 reads TGTGCCAGCTCACCGGCGCAGGGGGATAATTCACCCCTCCACTTT.